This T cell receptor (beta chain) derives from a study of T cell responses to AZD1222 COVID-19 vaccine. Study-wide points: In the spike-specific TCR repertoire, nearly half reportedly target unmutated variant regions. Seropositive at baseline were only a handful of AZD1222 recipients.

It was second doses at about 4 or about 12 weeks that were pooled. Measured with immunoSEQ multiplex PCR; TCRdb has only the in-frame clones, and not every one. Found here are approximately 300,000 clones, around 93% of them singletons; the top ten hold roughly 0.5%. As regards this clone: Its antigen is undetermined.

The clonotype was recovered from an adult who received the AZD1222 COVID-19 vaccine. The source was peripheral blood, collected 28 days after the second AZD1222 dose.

The CDR3 coding sequence is TGTGCCAGCAGCCAAGATAGGCTGCGCGAGCAGTACTTC. This translates into CASSQDRLREQYF. This rearrangement joins TRBV3-1 (or the pseudogene TRBV3-2) to TRBJ2-7; D remains unclear. The CDR3 is 13 amino acids. Germline V lookup: CDR1 LGHDT, CDR2 YNNKEL (reference sequence). With 0 bases removed from V and 6 bases from J, the gap between germline ends came to 9 bases.